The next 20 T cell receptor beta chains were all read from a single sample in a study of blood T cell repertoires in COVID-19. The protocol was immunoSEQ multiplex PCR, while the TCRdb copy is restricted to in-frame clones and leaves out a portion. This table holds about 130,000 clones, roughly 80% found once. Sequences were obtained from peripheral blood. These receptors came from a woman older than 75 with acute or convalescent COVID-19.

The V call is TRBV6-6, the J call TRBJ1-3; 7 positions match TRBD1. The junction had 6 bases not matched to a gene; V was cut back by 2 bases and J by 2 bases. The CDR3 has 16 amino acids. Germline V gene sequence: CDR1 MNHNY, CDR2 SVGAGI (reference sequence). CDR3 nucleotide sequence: TGTGCCAGCAGTTACCGACAGGGCAGCACTGGAAACACCATATATTTT. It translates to CASSYRQGSTGNTIYF.

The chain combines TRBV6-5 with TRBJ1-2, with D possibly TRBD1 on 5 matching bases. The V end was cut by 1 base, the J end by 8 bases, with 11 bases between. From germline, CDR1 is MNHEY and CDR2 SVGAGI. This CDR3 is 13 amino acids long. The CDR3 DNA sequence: TGTGCCAGCAGTTACTTTGACAGAGACGGCTACACCTTC. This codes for CASSYFDRDGYTF.

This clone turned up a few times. The CDR3 DNA reads as TGTGCCAGCAGCGTAGCTTATCGGGGGGCGACTGAAGCTTTCTTT. It translates to CASSVAYRGATEAFF. This chain uses TRBV9 with TRBJ1-1; perhaps TRBD1 as D (6 bases). The CDR3 length is 15 residues. Per the germline V gene, CDR1 is SGDLS and CDR2 is YYNGEE. V was cut by 0 bases and J by 5 bases, with 14 bases left in between.

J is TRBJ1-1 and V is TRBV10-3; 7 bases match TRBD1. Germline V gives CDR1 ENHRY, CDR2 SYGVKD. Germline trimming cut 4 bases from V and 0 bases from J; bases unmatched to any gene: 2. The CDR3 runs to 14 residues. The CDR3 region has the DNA TGTGCCATCAGTGCAGACAGGGTGAACACTGAAGCTTTCTTT. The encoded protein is CAISADRVNTEAFF.

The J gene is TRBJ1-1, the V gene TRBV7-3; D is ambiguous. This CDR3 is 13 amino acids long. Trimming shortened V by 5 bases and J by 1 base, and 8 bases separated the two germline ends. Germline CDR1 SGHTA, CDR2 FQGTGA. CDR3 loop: CASSIKRNTEAFF. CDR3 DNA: TGTGCCAGCAGCATCAAGCGGAACACTGAAGCTTTCTTT.

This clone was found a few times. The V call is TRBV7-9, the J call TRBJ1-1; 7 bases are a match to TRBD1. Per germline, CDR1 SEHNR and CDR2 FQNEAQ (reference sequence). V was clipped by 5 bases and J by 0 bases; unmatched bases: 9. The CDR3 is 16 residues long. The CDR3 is CASSPRGTVMNTEAFF. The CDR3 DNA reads TGTGCCAGCAGCCCTAGGGGGACAGTCATGAACACTGAAGCTTTCTTT. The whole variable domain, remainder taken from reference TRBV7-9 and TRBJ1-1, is DTGVSQNPRHKITKRGQNVTFRCDPISEHNRLYWYRQTLGQGPEFLTYFQNEAQLEKSRLLSDRFSAERPKGSFSTLEIQRTEQGDSAMYLCASSPRGTVMNTEAFFGQGTRLTVV.

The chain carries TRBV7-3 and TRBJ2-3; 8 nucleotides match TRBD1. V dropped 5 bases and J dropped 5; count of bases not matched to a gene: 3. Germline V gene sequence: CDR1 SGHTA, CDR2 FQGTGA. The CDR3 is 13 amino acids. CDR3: CASSVQGEDTQYF. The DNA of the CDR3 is TGTGCCAGCAGCGTACAGGGGGAAGATACGCAGTATTTT.

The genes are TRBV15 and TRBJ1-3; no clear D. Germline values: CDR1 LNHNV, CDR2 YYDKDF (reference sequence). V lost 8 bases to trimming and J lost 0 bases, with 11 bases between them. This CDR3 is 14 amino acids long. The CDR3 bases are TGTGCCACCGGGCAGCCCGACTCTGGAAACACCATATATTTT. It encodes CATGQPDSGNTIYF. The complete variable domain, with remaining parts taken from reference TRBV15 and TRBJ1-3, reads DAMVIQNPRYQVTQFGKPVTLSCSQTLNHNVMYWYQQKSSQAPKLLFHYYDKDFNNEADTPDNFQSRRPNTSFCFLDIRSPGLGDTAMYLCATGQPDSGNTIYFGEGSWLTVV.

As DNA, the CDR3 is TGTGCCAGTAGAAATTACAGGGGGCCGGTGAATGAAAAACTGTTTTTT. It specifies CASRNYRGPVNEKLFF. V is TRBV19 and J is TRBJ1-4; 9 nucleotides agree with TRBD1. After removal of 6 bases from V and 5 bases from J, the junction contained 10 bases not matched to a gene. This CDR3 region has 16 residues. Germline V gene lookup returns CDR1 LNHDA and CDR2 SQIVND (reference sequence).

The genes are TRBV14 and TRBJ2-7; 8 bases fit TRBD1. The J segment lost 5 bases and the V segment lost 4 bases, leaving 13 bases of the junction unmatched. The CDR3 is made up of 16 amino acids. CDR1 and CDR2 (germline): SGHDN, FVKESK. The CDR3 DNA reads TGTGCCAGCAGCCGACTACTAGGACAGGGAAACGACGAGCAGTACTTC. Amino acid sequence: CASSRLLGQGNDEQYF.

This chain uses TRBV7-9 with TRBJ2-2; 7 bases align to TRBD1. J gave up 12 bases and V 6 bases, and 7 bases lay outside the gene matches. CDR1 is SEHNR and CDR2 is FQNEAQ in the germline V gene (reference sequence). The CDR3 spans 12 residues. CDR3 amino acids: CASRFEDRQLFF. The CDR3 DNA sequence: TGTGCCAGCAGGTTCGAGGACAGGCAGCTGTTTTTT.

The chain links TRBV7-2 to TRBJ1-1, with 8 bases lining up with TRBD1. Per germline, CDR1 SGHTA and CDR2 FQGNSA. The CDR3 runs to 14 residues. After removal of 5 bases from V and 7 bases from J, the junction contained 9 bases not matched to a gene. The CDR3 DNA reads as TGTGCCAGCAGCATACGAAGACAGGGGAATGAAGCTTTCTTT. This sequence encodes CASSIRRQGNEAFF.

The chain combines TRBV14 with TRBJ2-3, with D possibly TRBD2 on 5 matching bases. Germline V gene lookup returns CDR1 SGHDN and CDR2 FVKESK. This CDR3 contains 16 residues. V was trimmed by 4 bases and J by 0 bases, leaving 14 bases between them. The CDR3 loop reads CASSPRIGLSTDTQYF. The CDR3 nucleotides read TGTGCCAGCAGCCCGAGGATTGGACTGAGCACAGATACGCAGTATTTT.

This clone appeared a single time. The CDR3: CASSLVTGQDGYTF. The CDR3 nucleotides are TGTGCCAGCAGCTTAGTCACAGGGCAGGATGGCTACACCTTC. The chain employs TRBV7-9 and TRBJ1-2; possible D gene TRBD1, 6 bases. The V end lost 1 base, the J end lost 6 bases, and 12 bases lay between the germline ends. CDR1 and CDR2 (germline): SEHNR, FQNEAQ (reference sequence). There are 14 residues in the CDR3.

DNA for the CDR3: TGTGCCAGCAGTGAGGGGACAGGGGTACAAGAGACCCAGTACTTC. Translation: CASSEGTGVQETQYF. This chain uses TRBV2 with TRBJ2-5; TRBD1 agrees at 10 bases. The V gene end was trimmed by 3 bases and the J gene end by 2 bases; junction bases not matched to a gene: 3. This CDR3 has 15 residues. CDR1 is SNHLY and CDR2 is FYNNEI in the germline V gene. Filled out from reference TRBV2 and TRBJ2-5, the complete variable domain reads EPEVTQTPSHQVTQMGQEVILRCVPISNHLYFYWYRQILGQKVEFLVSFYNNEISEKSEIFDDQFSVERPDGSNFTLKIRSTKLEDSAMYFCASSEGTGVQETQYFGPGTRLLVL.

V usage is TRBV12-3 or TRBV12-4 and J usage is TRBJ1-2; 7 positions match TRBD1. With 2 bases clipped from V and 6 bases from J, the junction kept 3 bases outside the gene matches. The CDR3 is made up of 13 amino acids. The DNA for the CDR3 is TGTGCCAGCAGTTTAAACAGGGGACATGGCTACACCTTC. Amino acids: CASSLNRGHGYTF.

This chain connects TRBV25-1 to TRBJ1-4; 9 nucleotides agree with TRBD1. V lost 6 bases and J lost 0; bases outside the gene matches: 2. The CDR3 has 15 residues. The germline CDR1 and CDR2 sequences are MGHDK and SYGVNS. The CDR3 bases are TGTGCCAGCAGAGACAGGGGGGCAACTAATGAAAAACTGTTTTTT. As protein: CASRDRGATNEKLFF.

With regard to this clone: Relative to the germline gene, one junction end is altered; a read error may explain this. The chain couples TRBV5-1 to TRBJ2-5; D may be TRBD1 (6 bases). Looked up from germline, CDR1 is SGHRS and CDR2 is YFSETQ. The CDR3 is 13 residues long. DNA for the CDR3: TGCGCCAGCAGCTTGGGACAGGCCACAAGGCGGGACTTC. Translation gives CASSLGQATRRDF.

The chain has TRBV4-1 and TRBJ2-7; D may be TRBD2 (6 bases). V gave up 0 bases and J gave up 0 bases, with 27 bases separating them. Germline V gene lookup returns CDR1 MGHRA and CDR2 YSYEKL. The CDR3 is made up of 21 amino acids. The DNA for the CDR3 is TGCGCCAGCAGCCAAGAAGATGGGACGGGACTTTACGTCCAGAGCTCCTACGAGCAGTACTTC. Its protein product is CASSQEDGTGLYVQSSYEQYF.

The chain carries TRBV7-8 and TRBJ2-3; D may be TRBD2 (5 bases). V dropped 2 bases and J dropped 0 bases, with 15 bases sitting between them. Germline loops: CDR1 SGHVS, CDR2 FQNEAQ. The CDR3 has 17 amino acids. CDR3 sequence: CASSLRAPSLSTDTQYF. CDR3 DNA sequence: TGTGCCAGCAGCTTACGCGCGCCTAGCCTAAGCACAGATACGCAGTATTTT. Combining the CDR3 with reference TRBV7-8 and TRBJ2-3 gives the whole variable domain GAGVSQSPRYKVAKRGQDVALRCDPISGHVSLFWYQQALGQGPEFLTYFQNEAQLDKSGLPSDRFFAERPEGSVSTLKIQRTQQEDSAVYLCASSLRAPSLSTDTQYFGPGTRLTVL.